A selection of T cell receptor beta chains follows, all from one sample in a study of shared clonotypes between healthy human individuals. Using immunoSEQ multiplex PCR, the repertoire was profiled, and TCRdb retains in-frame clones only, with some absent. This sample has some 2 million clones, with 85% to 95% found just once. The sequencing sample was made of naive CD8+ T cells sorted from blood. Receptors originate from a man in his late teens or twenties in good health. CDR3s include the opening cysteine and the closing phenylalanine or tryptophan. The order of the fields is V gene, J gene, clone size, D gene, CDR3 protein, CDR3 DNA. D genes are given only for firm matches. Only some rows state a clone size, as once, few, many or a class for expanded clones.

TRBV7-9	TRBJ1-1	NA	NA	CASSLAQGLNTEAFF	TGTGCCAGCAGCTTAGCGCAAGGGCTGAACACTGAAGCTTTCTTT
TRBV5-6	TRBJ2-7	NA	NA	CASSLELGNYEQYF	TGTGCCAGCAGCTTGGAGCTGGGTAACTACGAGCAGTACTTC
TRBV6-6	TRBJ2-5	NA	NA	CASNMDSQYQETQYF	TGTGCCAGCAATATGGACAGCCAGTACCAAGAGACCCAGTACTTC
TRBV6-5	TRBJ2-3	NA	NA	CASSPGISPTDTQYF	TGTGCCAGCAGTCCAGGGATCTCCCCCACGGATACGCAGTATTTT
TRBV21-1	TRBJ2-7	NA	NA	CASSKGLEPPGVKPHEQYF	TGTGCCAGCAGCAAAGGCTTGGAGCCCCCGGGCGTTAAGCCCCACGAGCAGTACTTC
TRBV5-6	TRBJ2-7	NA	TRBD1	CASSLDLGQGVPYEQYF	TGTGCCAGCAGCTTGGACCTGGGCCAGGGGGTTCCCTACGAGCAGTACTTC
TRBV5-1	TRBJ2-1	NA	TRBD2	CASTGPSLAGASYNEQFF	TGCGCCAGCACTGGGCCGAGCCTAGCGGGGGCCTCCTACAATGAGCAGTTCTTC
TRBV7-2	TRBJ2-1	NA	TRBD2	CASSLTPSGSSYNEQFF	TGTGCCAGCAGCTTAACCCCTAGCGGGAGCTCCTACAATGAGCAGTTCTTC
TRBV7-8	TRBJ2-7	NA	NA	CASSLEGWGMSYEQYF	TGTGCCAGCAGCTTAGAGGGGTGGGGCATGAGCTACGAGCAGTACTTC
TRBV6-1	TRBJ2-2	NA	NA	CASSAHTSNTGELFF	TGTGCCAGCAGTGCGCACACCTCGAACACCGGGGAGCTGTTTTTT
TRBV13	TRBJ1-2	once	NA	CASSLGLGGGYGYTF	TGTGCCAGCAGCTTAGGCCTTGGGGGGGGCTATGGCTACACCTTC
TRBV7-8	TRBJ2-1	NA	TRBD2	CASSLGLAGVDEQFF	TGTGCCAGCAGCTTAGGACTAGCGGGAGTCGATGAGCAGTTCTTC
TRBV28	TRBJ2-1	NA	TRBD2	CASSFVAGGDWNEQFF	TGTGCCAGCAGCTTCGTTGCGGGGGGAGACTGGAATGAGCAGTTCTTC
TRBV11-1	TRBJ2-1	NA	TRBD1	CAIDRDFDEQFF	TGTGCCATCGACAGGGATTTTGATGAGCAGTTCTTC
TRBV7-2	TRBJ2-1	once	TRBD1	CASSLLGQGYYNEQFF	TGTGCCAGCAGCCTGCTCGGACAGGGCTACTACAATGAGCAGTTCTTC
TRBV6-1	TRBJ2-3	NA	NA	CASRSGGDTQYF	TGTGCCAGCCGATCCGGCGGAGATACGCAGTATTTT
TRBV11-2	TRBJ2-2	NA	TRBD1	CASSTWTGRNTGELFF	TGTGCCAGCAGCACTTGGACAGGGCGGAACACCGGGGAGCTGTTTTTT
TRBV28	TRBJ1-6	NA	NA	CASSLPRTAPPNSPLHF	TGTGCCAGCAGTTTACCTCGGACAGCCCCACCGAATTCACCCCTCCACTTT
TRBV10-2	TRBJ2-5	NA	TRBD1	CASSEGTGGAEETQYF	TGCGCCAGCAGTGAGGGGACAGGGGGCGCGGAAGAGACCCAGTACTTC
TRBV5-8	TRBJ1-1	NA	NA	CASSLSPNTEAFF	TGTGCCAGCAGCTTGTCCCCGAACACTGAAGCTTTCTTT
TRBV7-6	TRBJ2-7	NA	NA	CASSLGSNEQYF	TGTGCCAGCAGCTTAGGTTCTAACGAGCAGTACTTC
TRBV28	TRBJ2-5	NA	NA	CASSPPRLTSKETQYF	TGTGCCAGCAGCCCTCCCAGACTGACGTCCAAAGAGACCCAGTACTTC
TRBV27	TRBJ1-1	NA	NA	CASSLSNTLVANTEAFF	TGTGCCAGCAGTTTATCGAATACCCTCGTGGCGAACACTGAAGCTTTCTTT
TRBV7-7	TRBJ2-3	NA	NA	CASSLVGRGTDTQYF	TGTGCTAGCAGCTTAGTGGGCAGGGGCACAGATACGCAGTATTTT
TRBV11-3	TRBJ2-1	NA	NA	CASSLRGKGGDEQFF	TGTGCCAGCAGCTTGCGGGGCAAGGGGGGCGATGAGCAGTTCTTC
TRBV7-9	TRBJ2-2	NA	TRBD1	CASSTWDRADTGELFF	TGTGCCAGCAGCACGTGGGACAGGGCGGACACCGGGGAGCTGTTTTTT
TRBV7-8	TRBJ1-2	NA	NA	CASSPSGQWGYTF	TGTGCCAGCAGCCCTTCAGGGCAATGGGGCTACACCTTC